Detailed here is one T cell receptor beta chain. This clone was counted only a few times. It has no known antigen specificity. The input lacks base qualities; no much larger clone sits a single base away. The sample originates from a study of shared T cell receptors in the human thymus (dated by TCRdb to 2020 to 2022). Describing the broader study: The study investigated the way shared, self-reactive T-cell receptor alpha chains are produced in the human thymus.

The CDR3 starts with the cysteine, ends with the phenylalanine, and has 15 residues. Only the CDR3 portion is preserved as DNA: 45 bases, with reading frame beginning at the first base. CDR1 LNHDA and CDR2 SQIVND were looked up in the germline V gene (reference sequence). The junction shows trimming of 2 bases on V and 4 bases on J, and the gene matches do not reach 7 bases of it. The method was the immunoSEQ multiplex PCR assay. The immuneACCESS repertoire file appears here via TCRdb, limited to in-frame rearrangements. These files lack a portion of the clones; in checked studies, under half of the deficit traces to unresolved V genes, and the cause of the others is not known. Across this sample there are hundreds of thousands of clones, with over 75% seen only once. Clones ranked in the top ten supply about 0.01% of the sample. The data were also submitted as part of a second study, on human thymus T cells. As that second study puts it: The donors were immunologically healthy infants in Finland who had open corrective cardiac surgery for congenital heart defects. Thymus tissue was obtained as surgical resects removed during corrective cardiac surgery. Usage of V and J gene segments appeared to be biased in both the thymic and the peripheral blood repertoires. The related research found that thymic TCR repertoires overlapped highly between unrelated individuals. The study used roughly eight infant thymus samples plus four related peripheral blood samples to characterize TCR alpha and beta repertoires. The cohort included over five male and two female infants, with donor ages spanning 7 to 244 days. After being mechanically released from the tissue, thymocytes were kept at -70 degrees C in pellets of about 9-34 million cells. A QIAsymphony instrument was used to extract genomic DNA from the frozen cell pellets. The immunoSEQ multiplex PCR assay was used to amplify the TCRB and TCRAD loci from a standardized quantity of quality-controlled genomic DNA. The V(D)J region was spanned by amplicons of a length sufficient to cover the CDR3 and to identify V and J genes. The amplicons were sequenced on an Illumina platform via the commercial immunoSEQ service. Primer bias and sequencing errors were corrected as previously described, and TCRAD and TCRB were defined on the basis of the IMGT database. Analysis of the repertoires was done with immunoSEQ Analyzer 3.0 and VDJTools and included basic statistics, V/J segment usage, diversity estimates, rarefaction and pairwise overlap. To estimate diversity, the Chao1, ChaoE, Efron-Thisted, Shannon and inverse Simpson indices were applied, and diversity was also estimated on datasets down-sampled to the smallest sample. Repertoire overlap was assessed by strict matching of CDR3 nucleotide sequence, V gene and J gene, and clustering was done by Jaccard-based multidimensional scaling. On average, roughly 740,000 unique TCRB clonotypes were obtained from thymus samples, compared with around 78,000 from blood samples.

The sequenced sample was thymocytes. The receptor was isolated from a boy less than two years old with a congenital heart defect. Donor details come from another sample of the same person, matched by shared clones. Recombination connected TRBV19 to TRBJ1-1; TRBD1 lines up with 7 middle nucleotides. The DNA sequence is TGTGCCAGTAGTATACAAGGACAGGCCCGCACTGAAGCTTTCTTT. Its product reads: CASSIQGQARTEAFF.